The rows below give T cell receptor beta chains drawn from one sample of a study of glioma-infiltrating T cells after dendritic cell vaccination. TCRdb's table, derived via immunoSEQ multiplex PCR, lists solely in-frame clones and lacks some. The sample lists 75,000 to 95,000 clones, more than 80% occurring once. The source was blood, collected after dendritic cell vaccination. Receptor source: a human donor with glioblastoma. CDR3s include the opening cysteine and the closing phenylalanine or tryptophan.

TRBJ1-2 | TRBV7-9 | CASSPRTGEGNGYTF
TRBJ1-1 | TRBV28 | CASSLAGQRNTEAFF
TRBJ2-2 | TRBV7-8 | CASSLARTSAQSYTGELFF
TRBJ2-1 | TRBV30 | CAGWVAGGSEQFF
TRBJ2-3 | TRBV6-6 | CASKREPGGDTQYF
TRBJ2-5 | TRBV6-1 | CASSRGQGYQETQYF
TRBJ2-3 | TRBV27 | CASRTGQGFSFTDTQYF
TRBJ2-1 | TRBV10-2 | CASWGGGVDEQFF
TRBJ1-2 | TRBV5-8 | CASSLLPGDGYTF
TRBJ1-6 | TRBV5-8 | CASSWMSGQVNSPLHF
TRBJ1-2 | TRBV27 | CASSPVSGNYGYTF
TRBJ2-7 | TRBV7-2 | CASSLVQGSDRPYEQYF
TRBJ1-5 | TRBV7-9 | CASSLGTGIQQPQHF
TRBJ1-4 | TRBV11-2 | CASRDGQQGGNEKLFF
TRBJ2-5 | TRBV14 | CASSAASGFGETQYF
TRBJ1-1 | TRBV27 | CASSYGYMNTEAFF
TRBJ2-5 | TRBV7-9 | CASSPQRGANLETQYF
TRBJ1-1 | TRBV4-1 | CASSQDQVQVSAKDEAFF
TRBJ2-2 | TRBV14 | CASSQDWIVERGTGELFF
TRBJ2-1 | TRBV19 | CASRQGPSYNEQFF
TRBJ2-2 | TRBV10-1 | CASSERFSGELFF
TRBJ2-1 | TRBV6-5 | CASLQGAGNEQFF
TRBJ1-5 | TRBV6-1 | CASIQGHSNQPQHF
TRBJ2-3 | TRBV7-2 | CASSPSYQNTDTQYF
TRBJ1-1 | TRBV7-2 | CASSPQGYTEAFF
TRBJ2-3 | TRBV2 | CASISGGLADTQYF
TRBJ1-1 | TRBV30 | CAWSGRDRGRGTEAFF
TRBJ1-1 | TRBV6-5 | CASRDGKMNTEAFF
TRBJ1-2 | TRBV6-1 | CASILNPQEFYGYTF
TRBJ1-1 | TRBV5-1 | CASSIRQGMNTEAFF
TRBJ2-3 | TRBV19 | CASSIGPGLAGVTDTQYF
TRBJ1-5 | TRBV6-1 | CATDKWPQHF
TRBJ2-3 | TRBV5-1 | CASSLERGARADTQYF
TRBJ1-5 | TRBV15 | CATSRETGTGEIWGQPQHF
TRBJ2-3 | TRBV5-1 | CASAGQGSPDTQYF
TRBJ2-2 | TRBV10-3 | CAITDSGGLNTGELFF
TRBJ2-1 | TRBV5-6 | CASSSQSYNEQFF
TRBJ2-2 | TRBV29-1 | CSVLHGLAGGGELFF
TRBJ2-5 | TRBV7-2 | CASSSPPGQSQETQYF
TRBJ2-7 | TRBV5-1 | CASSPGTGQEQYF
TRBJ1-2 | TRBV5-1 | CASSSGLSRSGYTF
TRBJ1-1 | TRBV10-3 | CAISDGVRVPEAFF
TRBJ1-2 | TRBV5-6 | CASSHRLNRVEYGYTF
TRBJ2-6 | TRBV4-2 | CASSRTGGTGANVLTF
TRBJ2-3 | TRBV18 | CASSPPAGSDDTQYF